This T cell receptor (beta chain) comes out of a study of T cell repertoires in cytomegalovirus infection. TCRdb re-analysed the reads in MiXCR, keeping a single row per CDR3 protein. The sample has about 830,000 distinct CDR3 sequences, approximately 29% seen once. The germline V gene encodes CDR1 MNHEY and CDR2 SMNVEV (reference sequence). The CDR3 runs 14 residues. Trimming pared 5 bases from V and 5 bases from J, leaving 13 bases between. With regard to this clonotype: Its antigen is as yet unknown.

The clonotype was recovered from a human donor in good health (CMV status not recorded). Some clones in this sample may be carry-over from other donors' samples. This specimen consisted of cultured CD8+ T cells from PBMCs, obtained from culture after CMV antigen stimulation. The chain recombines TRBV27 with TRBJ2-1; D is uncertain. The CDR3 nucleotides read TGTGCCAGCAGTACACGCGGACCAAACAATGAGCAGTTCTTC. Encoded protein: CASSTRGPNNEQFF.